This TCR beta chain was observed in a study of T cells after yellow fever vaccination. This clonotype was recorded at least ten times. Antigen: not known. As TCR cDNA was made by 5'RACE template switching, a universal primer site and UMIs were added. TCRdb called the 5' RACE reads again in MiXCR, with one record for every CDR3 protein. The table lists about 69,000 distinct CDR3 sequences, 5.9% of them singletons. Study-wide points: Detected again after the booster were most primary-vaccination clones, at 95% to 98% CD4 and roughly 88% CD8.

The CDR3 has 14 amino acids. V lost 0 bases, J lost 6 bases, and 10 bases lay in between. Germline V lookup: CDR1 MGHRA, CDR2 YSYEKL. This chain links TRBV4-1 with TRBJ2-3; a possible D gene is TRBD1 (6 bases). Here the sequenced sample was CD4+ T cells sorted from PBMCs, taken around 15 days after the first yellow fever vaccination. The TCR was taken from a man aged 18 to 30 who received the YFV17D yellow fever vaccine. The CDR3 here is CASSQEQGADTQYF. The CDR3 DNA sequence: TGCGCCAGCAGCCAAGAACAGGGAGCGGATACGCAGTATTTT.